This T cell receptor (beta chain) was sequenced in a study of OX40 agonist ivuxolimab in advanced cancers. Background on the study: All patients had ivuxolimab intravenously every 2 weeks at 0.01 to 10 mg/kg.

A word on this clone: Antigen specificity is unknown.

CDR1 and CDR2 from the germline V gene are LNHNV and YYDKDF (reference sequence). V shed 4 bases, J shed 10 bases, and the junction held 11 bases outside the gene matches. The length of the CDR3 is 16 residues. Study-wide results and caveats: The work left the antigen specificity of expanded peripheral T cells undetermined. Average numbers of expanded clones were greater in CD8+ T cells than in CD4+.

Repertoires were generated with immunoSEQ multiplex PCR, while TCRdb's copy carries only in-frame clones and drops some. The sample consists of more than 35,000 clones, roughly four fifths of them appearing once. The sequence was obtained from an adult with an advanced solid tumor such as melanoma, head and neck, liver or kidney cancer. Sample: CD4+ or CD8+ T cells sorted from blood, taken in a trial of the OX40 agonist ivuxolimab. The rearrangement links TRBV15 to TRBJ2-1; 12 bases align to TRBD2. CDR3 in amino acids: CATSTRGLAGPREQFF. The CDR3 DNA reads as TGTGCCACCAGCACCCGGGGACTAGCGGGCCCCAGGGAGCAGTTCTTC.